These 12 T cell receptor beta chains were all obtained from the same sample, sequenced in a study of blood T cell repertoires in COVID-19. The repertoire was sequenced with immunoSEQ multiplex PCR; TCRdb's copy has only in-frame clones and lacks some. This table holds about 20,000 clones, just over 85% found once. Sequenced material: peripheral blood. All receptors come from a man aged 45-65 years with active COVID-19.

The V gene is TRBV5-1, the J gene TRBJ2-7; no reliable D call. V was trimmed by 4 bases and J by 4 bases, leaving 18 bases between them. There are 15 residues in the CDR3. CDR1 SGHRS and CDR2 YFSETQ come from the germline V gene. CDR3 in DNA: TGCGCCAGCAGCCCGGCCCCCAGGTTGTCTTACGAGCAGTACTTC. Residues: CASSPAPRLSYEQYF.

The chain joins TRBV29-1 to TRBJ2-5; 9 bases align to TRBD2. Per the germline V gene, CDR1 is SQVTM and CDR2 is ANQGSEA. The junction had 10 bases not matched to a gene; V was cut back by 7 bases and J by 7 bases. The CDR3 spans 13 residues. The CDR3 loop reads CSGEGLALGTQYF. CDR3 DNA sequence: TGCAGCGGAGAGGGACTAGCTCTGGGGACCCAGTACTTC.

The chain recombines TRBV19 with TRBJ2-2; D uncertain. Trimming took off 3 bases at V and 6 bases at J, with 14 bases between the two ends. Germline CDR1 is LNHDA and CDR2 is SQIVND (reference sequence). This CDR3 region has 15 residues. This CDR3 reads CASSIAIFIPGELFF. The DNA of the CDR3 is TGTGCCAGTAGTATCGCGATTTTCATCCCCGGGGAGCTGTTTTTT.

V is TRBV5-4 and J is TRBJ2-3; 9 bases line up with TRBD1. After removal of 5 bases from V and 6 bases from J, the junction contained 10 bases not matched to a gene. Looked up from germline, CDR1 is SGHNT and CDR2 is YYREEE (reference sequence). The CDR3 has 15 amino acids. CDR3 in amino acids: CASRTGTGSPDTQYF. The CDR3 DNA reads TGTGCCAGCAGAACCGGGACAGGGAGTCCCGATACGCAGTATTTT.

The chain employs TRBV30 and TRBJ2-6, with TRBD1 matching 7 bases. Germline-derived CDR1 and CDR2 are GTSNPN and SVGIG (reference sequence). V gave up 8 bases and J gave up 3 bases; unmatched junction bases: 7. The CDR3 is 14 residues long. The CDR3 nucleotides are TGTGCCAGCACCAGGGGGTTTGGGGCCAACGTCCTGACTTTC. This codes for CASTRGFGANVLTF. The full variable domain, its missing parts supplied by reference TRBV30 and TRBJ2-6, is SQTIHQWPATLVQPVGSPLSLECTVEGTSNPNLYWYRQAAGRGLQLLFYSVGIGQISSEVPQNLSASRPQDRQFILSSKKLLLSDSGFYLCASTRGFGANVLTFGAGSRLTVL.

V gene TRBV27 combines with J gene TRBJ1-4, with D uncertain. V lost 5 bases, J lost 3 bases, and 16 bases lay in between. The CDR3 covers 16 residues. The germline gives CDR1 MNHEY, CDR2 SMNVEV (reference sequence). CDR3 residues: CASSTRIHRANEKLFF. The CDR3 DNA reads TGTGCCAGCAGTACTCGGATCCACCGGGCTAATGAAAAACTGTTTTTT.

J is TRBJ1-6 and V is TRBV20-1, with D possibly being TRBD1 (6 bases). Germline V gene sequence: CDR1 DFQATT, CDR2 SNEGSKA (reference sequence). The CDR3 has 15 residues. Deletions cut 3 bases from V and 5 bases from J, with 14 bases between. CDR3 in amino acids: CSASTGQGHNSPLHF. Here the CDR3 DNA reads TGCAGTGCTAGTACTGGCCAGGGGCATAATTCACCCCTCCACTTT.

The chain recombines TRBV9 with TRBJ2-5; TRBD2 matches at 9 bases. The V segment lost 5 bases and the J segment 5 bases; nucleotides outside the gene matches: 7. The CDR3 covers 14 residues. Germline V gene sequence: CDR1 SGDLS, CDR2 YYNGEE. CDR3 in amino acids: CASSPAGGQETQYF. For the CDR3, the DNA is TGTGCCAGCAGTCCAGCGGGGGGTCAGGAGACCCAGTACTTC.

This clone has just a few counts. The J gene is TRBJ2-1, the V gene TRBV6-5, with 8 bases that match TRBD2. This CDR3 has 11 amino acids. Trimming at V came to 9 bases and at J to 6 bases, leaving 1 base not matched to a gene. CDR1 MNHEY and CDR2 SVGAGI come from the germline V gene. CDR3 nucleotide sequence: TGTGCCAGTAGCGGGGTCAATGAGCAGTTCTTC. It specifies CASSGVNEQFF.

The V gene is TRBV5-1, the J gene TRBJ2-7; the match to TRBD2 covers 12 bases. The CDR3 totals 16 residues. Germline V lookup: CDR1 SGHRS, CDR2 YFSETQ. Trimming removed 4 bases from V and 3 bases from J; junction bases left unmatched: 8. The CDR3 nucleotides are TGCGCCAGCAGCCCTCGACTAGCGGGGGCCTTCTACGAGCAGTACTTC. Translating gives CASSPRLAGAFYEQYF.

The chain links TRBV28 to TRBJ1-2; D remains unclear. V lost 3 bases and J lost 0, with 8 bases in between. In germline, CDR1 is MDHEN, CDR2 SYDVKM. The CDR3 runs 14 residues. CDR3 in amino acids: CASSFNIANYGYTF. Written as DNA, the CDR3 is TGTGCCAGCAGTTTTAACATCGCTAACTATGGCTACACCTTC.

The chain combines TRBV5-1 with TRBJ2-1, with 11 bases aligning to TRBD2. Germline CDR1 and CDR2: SGHRS and YFSETQ. This CDR3 is built from 13 residues. J was trimmed by 9 bases and V by 5 bases; bases with no gene match: 4. The DNA of the CDR3 is TGCGCCAGCAGGCCCGGACTAGCGGGTGAGCAGTTCTTC. It specifies CASRPGLAGEQFF.